This TCR beta chain was captured in a study of PD-L1 blockade in urothelial cancer (TCRdb year 2017). As for the study more broadly: Therapy was started at some point between 2014 and 2016 for all patients, and atezolizumab 1,200 mg was administered intravenously every 3 weeks. About 85% of the roughly 29 patients were males with bladder-origin urothelial cancer, and about 65% of the roughly 30 reported a prior smoking history. Patients had an ECOG performance status of 0 or 1 and had received between 0 and 3 prior chemotherapy regimens. Blood samples were analyzed at two time points: 3 weeks after treatment start (second dose) and 6 weeks after treatment start. Blood samples gave a median of 141,255 T cells and approximately 85,000 unique TCRs, with a median clonality of approximately 0.08. An exploratory multi-omic analysis was conducted of the somatic, immune and clinical correlates of response to PD-L1 blockade with atezolizumab in urothelial cancer. Pretreatment tumor samples and matched peripheral blood, collected serially before and after atezolizumab treatment, underwent TCR sequencing. Durable clinical benefit was defined as progression-free survival longer than 6 months, and TCR features were also tested against progression-free and overall survival. In the same patients, pretreatment tumors underwent whole exome sequencing and RNA sequencing in addition to TCR sequencing. Eight to ten patients achieved durable clinical benefit and 20 did not. Pretreatment blood TCR-seq was available for twenty-nine patients, at least one posttreatment blood collection was obtained for around 25 patients, and tumor TCR-seq was available for around 25 patients. General conclusions and limits of the study: Because the sample size was small (n of about 30) and many exploratory analyses were performed, the results are intended to be hypothesis-generating. Patients with durable benefit showed greater expansion of tumor-associated TCR clones in peripheral blood 3 weeks after starting treatment (n ≈ 22, p = 0.022). A pretreatment peripheral blood TCR clonality below the median was linked to improved progression-free and overall survival.

Each PCR received spiked-in synthetic TCR analog templates so that absolute template abundance could be estimated from read counts. Using the immunoSEQ assay, TCRbeta CDR3 regions were amplified from genomic DNA with bias-controlled V and J gene primers. Rearranged TCRbeta segments were sequenced at approximately 20X coverage. The source study handled its data this way. Clustering was used to correct sequencing errors, and CDR3s were annotated against IMGT so that V, D and J genes could be assigned. Only productive TCRbeta rearrangements were used in downstream analyses, excluding out-of-frame or stop-codon sequences. To compute clonality, Shannon entropy was normalized by the log of the number of unique productive sequences and then subtracted from one. Fisher's exact test with Benjamini-Hochberg correction, at a threshold of adjusted p below 0.01, was used to find clones that differed between time points or between blood and tumor. TCRdb holds this immuneACCESS table with in-frame rearrangements only. Some clones are missing; in checked studies, unresolved V genes explain under half, and the rest has no known cause. Clone size and V and J calls were adopted from that table, with D and trimming inferred from the DNA. The sample profile shows fewer than 85,000 clones; roughly 84% of them were found once. The top ten clones comprise around a tenth of the sample.

In the case of this clone: Its target antigen remains unknown. Within one base of it there is no much larger clone, and no base qualities were kept.

This specimen's time point label, per the study, means: pretreatment peripheral blood. A cohort of approximately 31 patients with locally advanced or metastatic urothelial carcinoma, treated at Memorial Sloan Kettering on a trial protocol, was included. Peripheral blood mononuclear cells were collected pretreatment and during treatment, at between 1 and 8 total time points per patient. The Qiagen DNeasy Blood extraction kit was used to purify genomic DNA from total PBMCs and tumor samples. Collected pretreatment and during treatment, PBMCs were isolated and stored as previously described. Source: PBMCs, taken around atezolizumab (anti-PD-L1) treatment. This clonotype originated in a woman aged 70-85 years with urothelial cancer.

The CDR3 region has the sequence CASSVGTSGVLFNEQFF. The nucleotide sequence reads as follows: TGTGCCAGCAGCGTAGGGACTAGCGGGGTACTCTTCAATGAGCAGTTCTTC. The V gene is TRBV9 and the J gene is TRBJ2-1; 12 nucleotides in the junction match TRBD2. Unmatched junction bases come to 7, with V trimmed by 0 bases and J by 6 bases. The CDR3 has 17 amino acids, counting the end cysteine and phenylalanine. Kept here is only the CDR3 DNA, which spans 51 bases and is read in frame from base 1. CDR1 SGDLS and CDR2 YYNGEE were looked up in the germline V gene.